This T cell receptor (beta chain) derives from a study of T cell responses to AZD1222 COVID-19 vaccine. This CDR3 spans 10 amino acids. V was shortened by 6 bases and J by 3 bases, with 1 base between the two germline ends. Germline V gene sequence: CDR1 MRHNA, CDR2 SNTAGT. Data came from immunoSEQ multiplex PCR; TCRdb stores just in-frame clones and leaves some out. The profile shows 200,000 or so clones, approximately 94% of them singletons. The specimen was peripheral blood, collected on day 0 of MenACWY control vaccination. V gene TRBV6-4 combines with J gene TRBJ2-3; no firm D call. This TCR was recovered from an adult in good health. The CDR3 here is CASRTDTQYF. In DNA, the CDR3 is TGTGCCAGCAGGACAGATACGCAGTATTTT.